Presented here are 10 T cell receptor beta chains from one specimen sequenced in a study of T cell responses to AZD1222 COVID-19 vaccine. Assay used: immunoSEQ multiplex PCR; TCRdb lists only in-frame clones, some missing. In the table there are some 150,000 clones, around nine tenths of which are singletons. This specimen consisted of peripheral blood, obtained 28 days after the second AZD1222 dose. These receptors were collected from an adult who received the AZD1222 COVID-19 vaccine.

The chain joins TRBV10-3 to TRBJ1-2; D uncertain. V lost 8 bases, J lost 2 bases, and 12 bases lay in between. The V gene's germline CDR1 is ENHRY and CDR2 SYGVKD. The CDR3 has 13 amino acids. CDR3 residues: CAIPEVGNYGYTF. The CDR3 region has the DNA TGTGCCATCCCAGAGGTTGGGAACTATGGCTACACCTTC.

This clone was detected once. The junction differs from germline at one of its ends, possibly a read error. This sequence joins TRBV7-2 and TRBJ2-7; no reliable D call. This CDR3 has 10 amino acids. Per germline, CDR1 SGHTA and CDR2 FQGNSA. The CDR3 region has the DNA TGTGCCAGCAGCTTTCCCCTTTTTCCATTC. Translated, it gives CASSFPLFPF. Together with reference TRBV7-2 and TRBJ2-7, the CDR3 gives the full variable domain: GAGVSQSPSNKVTEKGKDVELRCDPISGHTALYWYRQSLGQGLEFLIYFQGNSAPDKSGLPSDRFSAERTGGSVSTLTIQRTQQEDSAVYLCASSFPLFPFGPGTRLTVT.

The chain employs TRBV6-5 and TRBJ1-1; the D gene is possibly TRBD1 (5 bases). Germline V gene sequence: CDR1 MNHEY, CDR2 SVGAGI. Deletions cut 4 bases from V and 0 bases from J, with 12 bases between. The length of the CDR3 is 15 residues. This chain's CDR3 is CASSFGQFLNTEAFF. The CDR3 coding sequence is TGTGCCAGCAGTTTCGGACAATTTTTGAACACTGAAGCTTTCTTT.

The chain carries TRBV27 and TRBJ1-6, with TRBD1 as a possible D gene (5 bases). Looked up from germline, CDR1 is MNHEY and CDR2 is SMNVEV (reference sequence). Trimming took off 3 bases at V and 8 bases at J, with 20 bases between the two ends. This CDR3 is built from 17 residues. The CDR3 reads CASSFASGTASYSPLHF. CDR3 DNA: TGTGCCAGCAGTTTCGCGAGCGGGACCGCGAGTTATTCACCCCTCCACTTT.

In nucleotides, the CDR3 is TGTGCCAGCAGCGTAGAGGGCAATTCACCCCTCCACTTT. It specifies CASSVEGNSPLHF. This rearrangement joins TRBV9 to TRBJ1-6; D ambiguous. The CDR3 has 13 residues. Trimming took off 0 bases at V and 7 bases at J, with 5 bases between the two ends. Germline values: CDR1 SGDLS, CDR2 YYNGEE.

Of note for this clone: In the same sample, other DNA sequences code for this CDR3. The gene calls are TRBV7-2 and TRBJ1-5, with D perhaps matching TRBD1 (5 bases). The length of the CDR3 is 13 residues. With 1 base removed from V and 4 bases from J, the gap between germline ends came to 5 bases. CDR1 and CDR2 from the germline V gene are SGHTA and FQGNSA. The CDR3 DNA sequence: TGTGCCAGCAGCTTAGACAGGAATCAGCCCCAGCATTTT. This gives the protein CASSLDRNQPQHF.

This clone appeared a few times. V and J are TRBV6-1 and TRBJ1-2; maybe TRBD1 (6 bases). CDR3 length equals 16 residues. Trimming shortened V by 3 bases and J by 8 bases, and 22 bases separated the two germline ends. From germline, CDR1 is MNHNS and CDR2 SASEGT. The CDR3: CASSDLRGGGIEGYTF. CDR3 nucleotide sequence: TGTGCCAGCAGTGATTTGAGGGGGGGTGGAATTGAGGGCTACACCTTC.

This clone was counted a single time. The J gene is TRBJ1-1, the V gene TRBV30; D gene unclear. The germline V gene encodes CDR1 GTSNPN and CDR2 SVGIG (reference sequence). The ends were cut back, 2 bases at V and 7 bases at J, with 8 bases in the middle. CDR3 length: 11 amino acids. CDR3 in amino acids: CAWSRTHEAFF. In DNA form, the CDR3 reads TGTGCCTGGAGTCGGACCCATGAAGCTTTCTTT.

In this sample, this clone turned up once. This rearrangement joins TRBV6-5 to TRBJ1-1; D ambiguous. Trimming removed 8 bases from V and 4 bases from J, with 17 bases in between. CDR3 length: 14 amino acids. Per germline, CDR1 MNHEY and CDR2 SVGAGI. This CDR3 is CASLRDLSSTEAFF. CDR3 bases: TGTGCCAGCCTTAGAGACCTTTCTAGCACTGAAGCTTTCTTT.

The V and J genes are TRBV30 and TRBJ1-4; 7 bases align to TRBD1. Germline V gene data show CDR1 as GTSNPN and CDR2 as SVGIG (reference sequence). V gave up 0 bases and J gave up 3 bases; unmatched junction bases: 1. The CDR3 runs to 14 residues. The CDR3 DNA reads as TGTGCCTGGAGTGTGGGGACAGCTAATGAAAAACTGTTTTTT. Translated: CAWSVGTANEKLFF.